The clone carrying this T cell receptor (beta chain) came up many times. What it binds is not known. This specimen belongs to a study of early T cells in non-severe SARS-CoV-2 infection. As for the study in general: Chains were not paired, and sequencing was done on bulk RNA from unsorted whole blood. General study points: The matching step, a VDJdb search, favored anti-spike CD8 responses and missed private and CD4 specificities.

Germline V gene lookup returns CDR1 SGHRS and CDR2 YFSETQ. V lost 3 bases and J 4 bases, leaving 13 bases between the germline ends. This CDR3 comprises 14 residues. In the library, individual cDNA molecules carried attached unique molecular identifiers. Using its own MiXCR run on the 5' RACE reads, TCRdb lists one record per CDR3 protein. The sample comprises over 25,000 distinct CDR3 sequences, about 9.5% of which are singletons, and roughly an eighth rests with the top ten. The origin of this receptor is an adult who was a healthcare worker with PCR-confirmed SARS-CoV-2 infection or an uninfected control (not recorded which). The chain recombines TRBV5-1 with TRBJ2-5, with D maybe TRBD2 (5 bases). Sequencing was performed on whole blood. The CDR3, as DNA: TGCGCCAGCAGCTCCGGACTGGTGGTAGAGACCCAGTACTTC. It translates to CASSSGLVVETQYF.